This TCR beta chain was sequenced in a study of blood T cells in healthy people across ages. This clonotype was seen a handful of times. As yet, its antigen is unknown. The CDR3 consists of 15 residues. V was clipped by 5 bases and J by 6 bases, with 14 bases between them. From germline, CDR1 is SGHTA and CDR2 FQGNSA. Study results and limitations: Estimates drawn from one million T cells were deemed to understate diversity.

Together with a sample-barcoded 5' primer, a J-beta primer mix was included in a second PCR lasting about 6 to 12 cycles. TCRdb analysed the 5' RACE reads with MiXCR anew, one entry per CDR3 protein. The data contain about 570,000 distinct CDR3 sequences, about 26% of them singletons. The gene calls are TRBV7-2 and TRBJ1-6; D perhaps matches TRBD1 (5 bases). The sample taken for sequencing was blood. This clonotype was obtained from a woman aged 70 to 79 in good health. Here the CDR3 DNA reads TGTGCCAGCAGCCCTACGAGTGGGACTAATTCACCCCTCCACTTT. Amino acids: CASSPTSGTNSPLHF.